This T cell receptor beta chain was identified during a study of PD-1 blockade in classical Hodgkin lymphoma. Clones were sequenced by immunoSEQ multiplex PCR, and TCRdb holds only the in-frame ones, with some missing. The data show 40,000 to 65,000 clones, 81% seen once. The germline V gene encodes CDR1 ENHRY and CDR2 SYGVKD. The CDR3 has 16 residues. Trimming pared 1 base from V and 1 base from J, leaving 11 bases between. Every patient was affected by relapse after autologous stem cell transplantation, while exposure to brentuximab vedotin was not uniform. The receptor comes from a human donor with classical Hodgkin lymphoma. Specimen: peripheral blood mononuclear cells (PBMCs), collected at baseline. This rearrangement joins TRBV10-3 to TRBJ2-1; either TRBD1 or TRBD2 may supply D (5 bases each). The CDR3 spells CAISEFPGTSYNEQFF. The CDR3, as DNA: TGTGCCATCAGTGAGTTCCCCGGGACGTCCTACAATGAGCAGTTCTTC.